The clone carrying this T cell receptor beta chain was picked up many times. The sample comes from a study of regulatory T cells in long-lasting Graves disease. Construction of TCR beta libraries relied on iRepertoire HTBI primers and on Arm-PCR targeting CDR3 regions. TCRdb used MiXCR to reprocess the multiplex PCR reads, holding one entry per CDR3 protein. The data hold over 350,000 distinct CDR3 sequences, with about 20% observed a single time. Time point: persistent/refractory GD, antithyroid drugs over 5 years with positive TRAb. Generation of the TCR library employed RNA extracted from PBMCs. This specimen consisted of peripheral blood mononuclear cells (PBMCs), obtained when the disease was refractory, from a patient treated with antithyroid drugs. This TCR derives from a female donor with Graves disease.

CDR3 nucleotide sequence: TGTGCCACCAGCAGAGATGAAATATTAGGGAACACTGAAGCTTTCTTT. Translating it yields CATSRDEILGNTEAFF. V usage is TRBV15 and J usage is TRBJ1-1; D is uncertain. CDR1 and CDR2 from the germline V gene are LNHNV and YYDKDF (reference sequence). V lost 0 bases to trimming and J lost 1 base, with 12 bases between them. CDR3 size: 16 residues.